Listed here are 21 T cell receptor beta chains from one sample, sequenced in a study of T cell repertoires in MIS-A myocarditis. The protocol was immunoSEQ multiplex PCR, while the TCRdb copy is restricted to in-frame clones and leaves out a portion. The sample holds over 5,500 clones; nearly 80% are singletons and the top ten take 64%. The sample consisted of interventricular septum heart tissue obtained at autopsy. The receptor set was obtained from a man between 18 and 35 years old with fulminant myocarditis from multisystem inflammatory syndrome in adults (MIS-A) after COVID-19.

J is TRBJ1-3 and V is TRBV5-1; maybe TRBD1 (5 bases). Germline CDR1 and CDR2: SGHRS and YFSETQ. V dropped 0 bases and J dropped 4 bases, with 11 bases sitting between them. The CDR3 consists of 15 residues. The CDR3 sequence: CASSLDRPGGNTIYF. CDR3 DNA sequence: TGCGCCAGCAGCTTGGACAGGCCGGGAGGAAACACCATATATTTT.

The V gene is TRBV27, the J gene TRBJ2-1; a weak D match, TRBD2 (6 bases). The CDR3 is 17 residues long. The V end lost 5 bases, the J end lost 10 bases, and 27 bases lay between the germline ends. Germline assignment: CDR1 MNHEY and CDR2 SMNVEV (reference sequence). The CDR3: CASSEGAGVAEVQEQFF. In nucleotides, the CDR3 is TGTGCCAGCAGTGAAGGAGCTGGGGTAGCGGAAGTTCAAGAGCAGTTCTTC.

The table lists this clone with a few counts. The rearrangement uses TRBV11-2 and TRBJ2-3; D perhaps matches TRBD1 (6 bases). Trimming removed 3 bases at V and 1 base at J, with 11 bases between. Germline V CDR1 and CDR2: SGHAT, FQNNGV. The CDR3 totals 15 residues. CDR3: CASSFWGRGTDTQYF. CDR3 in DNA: TGTGCCAGCAGCTTCTGGGGGCGGGGCACAGATACGCAGTATTTT. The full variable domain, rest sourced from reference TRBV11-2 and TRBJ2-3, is EAGVAQSPRYKIIEKRQSVAFWCNPISGHATLYWYQQILGQGPKLLIQFQNNGVVDDSQLPKDRFSAERLKGVDSTLKIQPAKLEDSAVYLCASSFWGRGTDTQYFGPGTRLTVL.

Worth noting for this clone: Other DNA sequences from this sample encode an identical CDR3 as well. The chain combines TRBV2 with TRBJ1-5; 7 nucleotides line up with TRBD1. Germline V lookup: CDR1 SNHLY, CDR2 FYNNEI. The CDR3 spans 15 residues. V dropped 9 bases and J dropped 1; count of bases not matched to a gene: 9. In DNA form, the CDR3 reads TGTGCCAGTAGTCTAAACAGGGGAAGCAATCAGCCCCAGCATTTT. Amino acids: CASSLNRGSNQPQHF.

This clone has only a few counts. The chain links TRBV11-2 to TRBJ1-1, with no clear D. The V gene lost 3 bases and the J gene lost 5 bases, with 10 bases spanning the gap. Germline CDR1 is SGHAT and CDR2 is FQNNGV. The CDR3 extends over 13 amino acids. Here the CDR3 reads CASSLGWTTEAFF. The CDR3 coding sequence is TGTGCCAGCAGCTTGGGGTGGACGACTGAAGCTTTCTTT.

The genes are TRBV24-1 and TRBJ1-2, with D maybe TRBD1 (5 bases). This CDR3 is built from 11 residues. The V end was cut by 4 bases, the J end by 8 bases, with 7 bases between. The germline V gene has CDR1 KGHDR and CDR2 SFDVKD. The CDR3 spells CATSEGEGYTF. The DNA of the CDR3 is TGTGCCACCAGTGAGGGGGAGGGCTACACCTTC.

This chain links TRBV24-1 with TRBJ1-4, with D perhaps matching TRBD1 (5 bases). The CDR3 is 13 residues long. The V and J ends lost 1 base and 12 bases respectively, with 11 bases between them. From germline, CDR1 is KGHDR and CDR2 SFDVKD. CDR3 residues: CATSDFFGTQLFF. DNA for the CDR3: TGTGCCACCAGTGATTTTTTCGGGACGCAACTGTTTTTT.

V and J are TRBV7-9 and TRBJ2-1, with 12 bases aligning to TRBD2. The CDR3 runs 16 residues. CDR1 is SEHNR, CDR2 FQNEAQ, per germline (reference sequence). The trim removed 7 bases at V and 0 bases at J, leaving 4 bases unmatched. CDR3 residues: CASTSSGRASYNEQFF. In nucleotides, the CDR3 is TGTGCCAGCACCTCTAGCGGGAGGGCCTCCTACAATGAGCAGTTCTTC.

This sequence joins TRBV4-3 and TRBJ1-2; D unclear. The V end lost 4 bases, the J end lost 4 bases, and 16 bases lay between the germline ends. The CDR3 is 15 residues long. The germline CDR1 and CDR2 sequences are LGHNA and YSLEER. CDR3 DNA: TGCGCCAGCAGCCTCGAGGGTAACAGCTTCTATGGCTACACCTTC. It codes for CASSLEGNSFYGYTF.

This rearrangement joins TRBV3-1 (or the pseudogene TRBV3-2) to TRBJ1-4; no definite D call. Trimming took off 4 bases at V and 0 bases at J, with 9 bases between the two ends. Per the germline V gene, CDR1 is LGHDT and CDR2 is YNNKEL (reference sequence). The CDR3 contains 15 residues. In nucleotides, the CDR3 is TGTGCCAGCAGCCCAGAGGGAGCAACTAATGAAAAACTGTTTTTT. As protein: CASSPEGATNEKLFF.

Here the CDR3 reads CASNSLRNTEAFF. Here the CDR3 DNA reads TGTGCCAGCAACTCCCTCCGAAACACTGAAGCTTTCTTT. The J gene is TRBJ1-1, the V gene TRBV27; no clear D gene. Germline-derived CDR1 and CDR2 are MNHEY and SMNVEV (reference sequence). The CDR3 contains 13 residues. The germline V and J ends were trimmed by 7 bases and 2 bases, with 11 bases remaining between them.

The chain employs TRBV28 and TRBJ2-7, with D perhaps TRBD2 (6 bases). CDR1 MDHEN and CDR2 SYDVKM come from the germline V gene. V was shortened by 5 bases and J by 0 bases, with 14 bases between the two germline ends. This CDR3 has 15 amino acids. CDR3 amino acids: CASSNDYGGSYEQYF. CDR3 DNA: TGTGCCAGCAGTAATGACTACGGGGGCTCCTACGAGCAGTACTTC.

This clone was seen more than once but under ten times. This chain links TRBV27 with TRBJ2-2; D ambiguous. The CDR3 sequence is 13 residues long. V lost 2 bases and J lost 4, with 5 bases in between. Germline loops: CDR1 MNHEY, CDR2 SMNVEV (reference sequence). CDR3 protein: CASSLRATGELFF. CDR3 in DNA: TGTGCCAGCAGTTTACGGGCCACCGGGGAGCTGTTTTTT.

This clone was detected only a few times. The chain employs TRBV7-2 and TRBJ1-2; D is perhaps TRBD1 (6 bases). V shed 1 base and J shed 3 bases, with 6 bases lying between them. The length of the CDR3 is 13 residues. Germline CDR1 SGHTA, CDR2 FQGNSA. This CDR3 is CASSLDRDYGYTF. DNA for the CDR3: TGTGCCAGCAGCTTAGACAGGGACTATGGCTACACCTTC.

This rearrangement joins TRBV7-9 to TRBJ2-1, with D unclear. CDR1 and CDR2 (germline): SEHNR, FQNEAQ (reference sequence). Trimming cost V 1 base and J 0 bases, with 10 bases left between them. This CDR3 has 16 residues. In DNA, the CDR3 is TGTGCCAGCAGCTTAGGGCTCATGAGCTCCTACAATGAGCAGTTCTTC. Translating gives CASSLGLMSSYNEQFF.

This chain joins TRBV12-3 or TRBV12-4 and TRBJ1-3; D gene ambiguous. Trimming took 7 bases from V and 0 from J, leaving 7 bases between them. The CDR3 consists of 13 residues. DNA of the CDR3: TGTGCCAGCACTCCGAACTCTGGAAACACCATATATTTT. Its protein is CASTPNSGNTIYF.

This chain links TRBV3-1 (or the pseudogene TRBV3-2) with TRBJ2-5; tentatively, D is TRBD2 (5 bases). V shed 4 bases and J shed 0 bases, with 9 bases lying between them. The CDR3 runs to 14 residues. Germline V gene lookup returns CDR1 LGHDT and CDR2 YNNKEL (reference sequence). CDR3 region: CASSLLANQETQYF. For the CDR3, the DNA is TGTGCCAGCAGCCTCTTAGCGAACCAAGAGACCCAGTACTTC.

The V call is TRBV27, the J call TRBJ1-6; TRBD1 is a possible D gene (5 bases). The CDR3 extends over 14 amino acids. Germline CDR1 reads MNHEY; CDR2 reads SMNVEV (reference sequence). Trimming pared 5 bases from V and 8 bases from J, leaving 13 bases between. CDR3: CASSPAGRDSPLHF. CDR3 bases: TGTGCCAGCAGTCCCGCGGGGCGGGATTCACCCCTCCACTTT.

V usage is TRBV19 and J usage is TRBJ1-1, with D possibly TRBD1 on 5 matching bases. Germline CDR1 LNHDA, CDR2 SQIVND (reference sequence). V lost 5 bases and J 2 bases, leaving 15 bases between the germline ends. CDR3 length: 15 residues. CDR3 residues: CASSYWGRLNTEAFF. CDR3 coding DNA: TGTGCCAGTAGTTATTGGGGCAGGTTAAACACTGAAGCTTTCTTT.

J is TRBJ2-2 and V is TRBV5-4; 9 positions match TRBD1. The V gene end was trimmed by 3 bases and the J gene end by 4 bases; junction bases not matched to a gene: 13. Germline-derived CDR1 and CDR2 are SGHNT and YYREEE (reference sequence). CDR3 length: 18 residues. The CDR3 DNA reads TGTGCCAGCAGCTCGACAGGGGGTACTATTAGCTTCACCGGGGAGCTGTTTTTT. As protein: CASSSTGGTISFTGELFF.

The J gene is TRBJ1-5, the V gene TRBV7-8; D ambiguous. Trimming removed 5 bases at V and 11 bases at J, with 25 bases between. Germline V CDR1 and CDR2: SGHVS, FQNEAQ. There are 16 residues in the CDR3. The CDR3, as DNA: TGTGCCAGCAGCGCCCGTGCTGCCCCCCCCTATGAAGCCCAGCATTTT. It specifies CASSARAAPPYEAQHF.